The TCR beta chain under discussion was sequenced for a study of T cells in Graves' hyperthyroidism and ophthalmopathy. Uncontrolled infection, other autoimmune disease, pregnancy or lactation barred patients from enrollment. In making diagnoses, clinical symptoms, serum thyroxine and TRAb, thyroid ultrasound and orbital computed tomography were all used. The CDR3 spans 16 residues. Germline assignment: CDR1 SGHTA and CDR2 FQGNSA. The junction had 12 bases not matched to a gene; V was cut back by 7 bases and J by 8 bases. Broader study findings: The authors' 13 V-J model separated ophthalmopathy from stable hyperthyroidism.

This clonotype was detected once. Its antigen is not known. The CDR3 regions of TCR beta were amplified from RNA transcripts. With the HTBI primer set, the TCR CDR3 went through a first round of RT-PCR. From the multiplex PCR reads, TCRdb called clonotypes with MiXCR, one entry per CDR3 protein. This sample yields around 540,000 distinct CDR3 sequences, of which 46% are seen a single time; just under 8.5% belongs to the top ten. This clonotype originated in a woman between 18 and 29 years old with Graves' hyperthyroidism. This rearrangement joins TRBV7-2 to TRBJ2-6, with 9 positions matching TRBD1. The sequenced sample consisted of peripheral blood or thyroid tissue (not recorded which). This CDR3 reads CASNYPGTGRSNVLTF. The CDR3 bases are TGTGCCAGCAACTACCCCGGGACAGGGCGATCCAACGTCCTGACTTTC.